Detailed here is one TCR beta chain. V lost 3 bases to trimming and J lost 7 bases; unmatched junction nucleotides: 9. Germline V gives CDR1 SGHTA, CDR2 FQGNSA. CDR3 length equals 15 residues. The entry originates in a study of blood T cell repertoires in COVID-19. Study-wide context: Specimens from acute and convalescent COVID-19 originated in the United States, Italy and Spain. The cDNA or gDNA used as material had been derived from T cells, B-cell-depleted T cells, or PBMCs.

Seattle patients were enrolled while actively infected and followed longitudinally. As processed by the authors: The authors estimated nucleated cell counts from reference gene primer amplification. TCRdb's table, derived via immunoSEQ multiplex PCR, lists solely in-frame clones and lacks some. D and trimming were read from the DNA, whereas the V and J calls and clone size are those reported in that table. The table records 250,000 to 400,000 clones, roughly 88% of them present only once. Sequencing was done on a sample of peripheral blood. The chain is built from TRBV7-2 and TRBJ2-1, with TRBD1 matching 7 bases. The receptor comes from a woman between 25 and 40 years old with COVID-19, enrolled during active disease. CDR3 sequence reads: CASSFAGTDVNEQFF. Written as DNA, the CDR3 is TGTGCCAGCAGCTTCGCCGGGACAGACGTAAATGAGCAGTTCTTC.